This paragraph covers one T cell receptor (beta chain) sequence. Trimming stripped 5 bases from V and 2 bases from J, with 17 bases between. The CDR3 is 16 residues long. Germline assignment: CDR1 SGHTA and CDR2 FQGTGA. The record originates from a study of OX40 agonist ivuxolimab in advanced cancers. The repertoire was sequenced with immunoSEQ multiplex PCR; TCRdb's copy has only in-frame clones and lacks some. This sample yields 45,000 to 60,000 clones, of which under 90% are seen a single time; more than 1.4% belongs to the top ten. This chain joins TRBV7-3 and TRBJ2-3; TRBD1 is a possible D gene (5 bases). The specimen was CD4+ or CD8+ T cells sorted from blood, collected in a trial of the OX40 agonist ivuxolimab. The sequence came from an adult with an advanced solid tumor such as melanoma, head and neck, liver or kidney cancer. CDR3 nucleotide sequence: TGTGCCAGCAGCCCCCAGGGCCTATTAGACACAGATACGCAGTATTTT. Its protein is CASSPQGLLDTDTQYF.